This section outlines one T cell receptor beta chain sequence together with its context. Individuals selected for sequencing had exhibited CD8+CD57+ cell expansion on flow cytometry. These data originate in a study of CD8+CD57+ T cells in acquired aplastic anemia. The TCR beta profiling, which covered VDJ combination and CDR3 sequence, was carried out using genomic DNA as the template. TCRdb used MiXCR to reprocess the reads, holding one entry per CDR3 protein. The sample lists under 350,000 distinct CDR3 sequences, 45% to 65% seen once, with under 1.5% in the top ten. Germline loops: CDR1 LNHDA, CDR2 SQIVND (reference sequence). The CDR3 has 16 residues. V lost 4 bases and J 3 bases, leaving 13 bases between the germline ends.

The sequence derives from a human donor with aplastic anemia. The chain combines TRBV19 with TRBJ1-6; TRBD1 is a possible D gene (5 bases). Sequencing was performed on sorted CD4+, CD8+, or CD8+CD57+ T cells (not recorded which) from PBMCs. The CDR3, as DNA: TGTGCCAGTAGTAGGAAGGGCAGGGACTATAATTCACCCCTCCACTTT. Its protein is CASSRKGRDYNSPLHF. Full variable domain (outside the CDR3, taken from reference TRBV19 and TRBJ1-6): DGGITQSPKYLFRKEGQNVTLSCEQNLNHDAMYWYRQDPGQGLRLIYYSQIVNDFQKGDIAEGYSVSREKKESFPLTVTSAQKNPTAFYLCASSRKGRDYNSPLHFGNGTRLTVT.